Presented here are 30 T cell receptor beta chains from one specimen sequenced in a study of blood T cells in healthy people across ages. Then a second PCR, running roughly 7 to 11 cycles, was carried out with a sample-barcoded 5' primer and a J-beta primer mix. TCRdb fed the 5' RACE reads into MiXCR, producing one record per CDR3 protein. This table has 1.5 million to 2 million distinct CDR3 sequences, less than 50% appearing once. The sequenced material came from blood. These receptors originate from a woman between 40 and 50 years old in good health.

This clonotype was detected only a few times. The chain couples TRBV12-3 or TRBV12-4 to TRBJ1-2; no clear D. V lost 7 bases and J 7 bases, leaving 16 bases between the germline ends. This CDR3 is built from 13 residues. The DNA of the CDR3 is TGTGCCAGCACCCTTTTAGAGGGTGGTGGCTACACCTTC. Protein sequence: CASTLLEGGGYTF.

The chain has TRBV10-3 and TRBJ1-5; D is unclear. V was trimmed by 5 bases and J by 6 bases, leaving 8 bases between them. The CDR3 loop spans 12 amino acids. Germline V gene data show CDR1 as ENHRY and CDR2 as SYGVKD. In nucleotides, the CDR3 is TGTGCCATCAGTAAGGAAGGTCAGCCCCAGCATTTT. This translates into CAISKEGQPQHF.

This clonotype occurred a few times. The rearrangement uses TRBV7-9 and TRBJ2-1, with 7 nucleotides matching TRBD2. This CDR3 has 14 residues. Germline CDR1 reads SEHNR; CDR2 reads FQNEAQ (reference sequence). V shed 5 bases, J shed 7 bases, and the junction held 8 bases outside the gene matches. The CDR3 DNA is TGTGCCAGCAGCACTCGAGCGGGGTCGAATGAGCAGTTCTTC. It yields the protein CASSTRAGSNEQFF.

This chain uses TRBV20-1 with TRBJ2-1; TRBD1 is a possible D gene (5 bases). Trimming cost V 3 bases and J 7 bases, with 16 bases left between them. Germline CDR1 reads DFQATT; CDR2 reads SNEGSKA (reference sequence). This CDR3 has 14 amino acids. CDR3 residues: CSASDFRESNEQFF. In nucleotides, the CDR3 is TGCAGTGCTAGCGACTTCAGGGAATCAAATGAGCAGTTCTTC.

This clonotype was counted only a few times. The rearrangement links TRBV12-3 or TRBV12-4 to TRBJ2-3; D is perhaps TRBD1 (6 bases). The ends were cut back, 4 bases at V and 2 bases at J, with 7 bases in the middle. The CDR3 has 13 residues. The CDR3 protein is CASSWDNTDTQYF. In DNA, the CDR3 is TGTGCCAGCAGTTGGGACAACACAGATACGCAGTATTTT.

V is TRBV2 and J is TRBJ2-1, with 9 positions matching TRBD2. The CDR3 is made up of 16 amino acids. Germline V gives CDR1 SNHLY, CDR2 FYNNEI. After removal of 7 bases from V and 0 bases from J, the junction contained 7 bases not matched to a gene. The CDR3 DNA sequence: TGTGCCAGCAAGGACCTAGCGGGGAGCTCCTACAATGAGCAGTTCTTC. This gives the protein CASKDLAGSSYNEQFF.

This rearrangement joins TRBV6-1 to TRBJ2-3, with 11 bases matching TRBD2. J lost 4 bases, V lost 6 bases, and 6 bases had no gene match. The CDR3 length is 15 residues. CDR1 and CDR2 from the germline V gene are MNHNS and SASEGT. The CDR3 loop reads CASSQLAGGPDTQYF. CDR3 bases: TGTGCCAGCAGCCAGCTAGCGGGGGGCCCAGATACGCAGTATTTT.

This clonotype appeared a few times. The V call is TRBV7-9, the J call TRBJ2-1; no firm D call. The CDR3 sequence is 13 residues long. The V end was cut by 1 base, the J end by 8 bases, with 9 bases between. Germline loops: CDR1 SEHNR, CDR2 FQNEAQ (reference sequence). CDR3 region: CASSLDGVDEQFF. The CDR3 nucleotides read TGTGCCAGCAGCTTAGATGGGGTCGATGAGCAGTTCTTC.

The chain recombines TRBV27 with TRBJ2-3; D not certain. Germline lookup yields CDR1 MNHEY and CDR2 SMNVEV (reference sequence). The CDR3 is made up of 13 amino acids. With 7 bases removed from V and 1 base from J, the gap between germline ends came to 9 bases. The CDR3 bases are TGTGCCAGCACCTTGGCTGGCACAGATACGCAGTATTTT. It translates to CASTLAGTDTQYF.

This clonotype turned up a few times. The chain combines TRBV5-1 with TRBJ2-5; 7 positions agree with TRBD1. Per germline, CDR1 SGHRS and CDR2 YFSETQ. This CDR3 contains 15 residues. J gave up 5 bases and V 4 bases, and 11 bases lay outside the gene matches. CDR3 bases: TGCGCCAGCAGCGCAGGGACAGACTCGCTGGAGACCCAGTACTTC. Encoded protein: CASSAGTDSLETQYF.

V and J are TRBV6-5 and TRBJ2-5; maybe TRBD1 (6 bases). Per the germline V gene, CDR1 is MNHEY and CDR2 is SVGAGI. Deletions cut 7 bases from V and 5 bases from J, with 17 bases between. The CDR3 has 14 residues. CDR3 coding DNA: TGTGCCAGCATGGGGGACATCCATTCCGAGACCCAGTACTTC. Translating it yields CASMGDIHSETQYF.

The chain recombines TRBV10-3 with TRBJ2-3, with D perhaps TRBD1 (5 bases). Trimming removed 4 bases at V and 0 bases at J, with 5 bases between. CDR3 size: 13 residues. CDR1 ENHRY and CDR2 SYGVKD come from the germline V gene. The CDR3 spells CAISGQSTDTQYF. The CDR3 bases are TGTGCCATCAGTGGACAGAGCACAGATACGCAGTATTTT.

Only a few counts were recorded for this clonotype. The chain combines TRBV5-1 with TRBJ2-4; D remains ambiguous. From germline, CDR1 is SGHRS and CDR2 YFSETQ. This CDR3 spans 13 amino acids. Between the trimmed V and J ends, which lost 4 bases and 5 bases, there was a span of 10 bases. The CDR3 reads CASSVQTQNIQYF. The CDR3 DNA sequence: TGCGCCAGCAGCGTACAGACTCAAAACATTCAGTACTTC.

The CDR3 nucleotides are TGTGCCAGCAGTTACGGTACCAGTGAAAAACTGTTTTTT. Protein product: CASSYGTSEKLFF. V gene TRBV6-2 or TRBV6-3 combines with J gene TRBJ1-4; D not certain. The CDR3 runs 13 residues. V lost 2 bases to trimming and J lost 7 bases, with 8 bases between them. CDR1 and CDR2 (germline): MNHEY, SVGEGT.

The chain links TRBV27 to TRBJ1-6; D not certain. This CDR3 has 15 residues. Germline assignment: CDR1 MNHEY and CDR2 SMNVEV (reference sequence). V was cut by 8 bases and J by 3 bases, with 14 bases left in between. CDR3 sequence (DNA): TGTGCCAGCCTTTCTCTAACCGGCTATAATTCACCCCTCCACTTT. Its translation is CASLSLTGYNSPLHF.

The chain recombines TRBV27 with TRBJ2-1, with 14 bases lining up with TRBD2. Germline trimming cut 5 bases from V and 7 bases from J; bases unmatched to any gene: 7. CDR1 is MNHEY and CDR2 is SMNVEV in the germline V gene (reference sequence). The CDR3 runs to 16 residues. The CDR3 DNA reads as TGTGCCAGCAGTCCGAGACTAGCGGGGGGGATAAATGAGCAGTTCTTC. Translating it yields CASSPRLAGGINEQFF.

This clonotype was observed a few times. This sequence joins TRBV7-2 and TRBJ2-5, with 12 bases aligning to TRBD2. Germline CDR1 SGHTA, CDR2 FQGNSA. This CDR3 spans 16 amino acids. V lost 5 bases to trimming and J lost 9 bases; unmatched junction nucleotides: 13. CDR3 nucleotide sequence: TGTGCCAGCAGCGAACCGGGACTAGCGGGCCAAGGGGCCCAGTACTTC. Protein sequence: CASSEPGLAGQGAQYF.

The chain couples TRBV6-2 or TRBV6-3 to TRBJ1-5; D may be TRBD1 (5 bases). The germline CDR1 and CDR2 sequences are MNHEY and SVGEGT. This CDR3 is 16 amino acids long. V was trimmed by 6 bases and J by 0 bases, leaving 15 bases between them. CDR3: CASSLGRIYSNQPQHF. DNA for the CDR3: TGTGCCAGCAGCTTGGGACGGATCTATAGCAATCAGCCCCAGCATTTT.

The rearrangement links TRBV20-1 to TRBJ2-1; D unresolved. Trimming took off 3 bases at V and 0 bases at J, with 9 bases between the two ends. The germline CDR1 and CDR2 sequences are DFQATT and SNEGSKA (reference sequence). The CDR3 has 14 amino acids. The CDR3 nucleotides are TGCAGTGCTAGCTGGCGCAGCTCCTACAATGAGCAGTTCTTC. This sequence encodes CSASWRSSYNEQFF.

V and J are TRBV20-1 and TRBJ1-2; D call uncertain. Deletions cut 2 bases from V and 7 bases from J, with 8 bases between. Germline lookup yields CDR1 DFQATT and CDR2 SNEGSKA (reference sequence). The CDR3 loop spans 11 amino acids. The CDR3: CSARKGSGYTF. As DNA, the CDR3 is TGCAGTGCTAGAAAGGGAAGTGGCTACACCTTC.

The chain is built from TRBV2 and TRBJ2-2; TRBD2 agrees at 9 bases. CDR1 SNHLY and CDR2 FYNNEI come from the germline V gene. CDR3 size: 14 residues. The CDR3: CVTGAGGNTGELFF. The DNA of the CDR3 is TGTGTTACGGGAGCGGGGGGCAACACCGGGGAGCTGTTTTTT.

V is TRBV12-3 or TRBV12-4 and J is TRBJ2-3, with 10 bases identical to TRBD1. J gave up 5 bases and V 8 bases, and 7 bases lay outside the gene matches. The CDR3 covers 14 residues. CDR3 region: CASGLDRGEDTQYF. The CDR3 DNA is TGTGCCAGCGGCCTGGACAGGGGGGAAGATACGCAGTATTTT.

The sample holds a few counts of this clonotype. V is TRBV20-1 and J is TRBJ2-4; no firm D call. Trimming took 6 bases from V and 9 from J, leaving 18 bases between them. The CDR3 has 13 residues. Germline V gives CDR1 DFQATT, CDR2 SNEGSKA (reference sequence). CDR3 sequence (DNA): TGCAGTGCCGAGGACCCAGCTGTCGGCATTCAGTACTTC. This sequence encodes CSAEDPAVGIQYF.

The DNA of the CDR3 is TGTGCCAGCAGCCTTACAGCGGGGGGGCGAGCAGATACGCAGTATTTT. It codes for CASSLTAGGRADTQYF. V gene TRBV11-2 combines with J gene TRBJ2-3; the match to TRBD2 covers 10 bases. This CDR3 has 16 residues. In germline, CDR1 is SGHAT, CDR2 FQNNGV. J was trimmed by 4 bases and V by 5 bases; bases with no gene match: 9. Together with reference TRBV11-2 and TRBJ2-3, the CDR3 gives the full variable domain: EAGVAQSPRYKIIEKRQSVAFWCNPISGHATLYWYQQILGQGPKLLIQFQNNGVVDDSQLPKDRFSAERLKGVDSTLKIQPAKLEDSAVYLCASSLTAGGRADTQYFGPGTRLTVL.

The J gene is TRBJ2-1, the V gene TRBV9, with TRBD2 matching 7 bases. Germline CDR1 is SGDLS and CDR2 is YYNGEE. The CDR3 has 14 residues. Trimming cost V 1 base and J 8 bases; bases outside gene matches: 6. This CDR3 reads CASSVSGKPDEQFF. In nucleotides, the CDR3 is TGTGCCAGCAGCGTAAGCGGGAAACCCGATGAGCAGTTCTTC.

The sample holds a few counts of this clonotype. The chain employs TRBV12-3 or TRBV12-4 and TRBJ2-5, with 9 bases fitting TRBD1. V lost 4 bases to trimming and J lost 5 bases; unmatched junction nucleotides: 8. The CDR3 sequence is 15 residues long. The CDR3 here is CASSSPGQGSETQYF. CDR3 in DNA: TGTGCCAGCAGTTCCCCGGGACAGGGCTCGGAGACCCAGTACTTC.

This clonotype was seen a handful of times. The chain is built from TRBV7-6 and TRBJ2-5; TRBD2 matches 9 bases. The junction had 12 bases not matched to a gene; V was cut back by 1 base and J by 3 bases. The CDR3 covers 18 residues. Germline V gene sequence: CDR1 SGHVS, CDR2 FNYEAQ. The CDR3 nucleotides read TGTGCCAGCAGCTTAGAGTGGACGGGACTAGCCAGGGAAGAGACCCAGTACTTC. It specifies CASSLEWTGLAREETQYF.

This clonotype was detected only a few times. This chain connects TRBV4-3 to TRBJ2-7; TRBD1 might be the D (5 bases). The germline gives CDR1 LGHNA, CDR2 YSLEER. V was pared by 3 bases and J by 4 bases, with 19 bases between. This CDR3 has 16 residues. CDR3: CASSHDPTQGGYEQYF. In nucleotides, the CDR3 is TGCGCCAGCAGCCATGACCCGACGCAGGGTGGTTACGAGCAGTACTTC.

Remarks on this clonotype: An end of the junction does not agree with germline; a read error may underlie this. The CDR3 DNA reads TGTGCCCGCAGCCAAGTTTTCGCCTCCACGGAGACCCAGTACTTC. Its protein is CARSQVFASTETQYF. The chain links TRBV6-5 to TRBJ2-5; no reliable D call. CDR1 and CDR2 (germline): MNHEY, SVGAGI. The CDR3 contains 15 residues.

The V and J genes are TRBV12-3 or TRBV12-4 and TRBJ1-1, with D tentatively TRBD1 (6 bases). Trimming shortened V by 3 bases and J by 9 bases, and 11 bases separated the two germline ends. The CDR3 has 12 amino acids. The CDR3 DNA reads as TGTGCCAGCAGTTTCGGGGGGCGGAAAGCTTTCTTT. Protein: CASSFGGRKAFF.